This TCR beta chain comes out of a study of T cell responses to AZD1222 COVID-19 vaccine. Trimming took off 1 base at V and 0 bases at J, with 13 bases between the two ends. This CDR3 contains 17 residues. Germline V gives CDR1 KGHSH, CDR2 LQKENI. Study outcomes and limitations: Reports indicate that nearly half of spike-specific TCRs are directed at unmutated variant regions. Most donors were white British and more were female, and clonal diversity was possibly underestimated.

Regarding this clone: Its cognate antigen is unknown.

Profiling relied on immunoSEQ multiplex PCR, and the TCRdb table lists in-frame clones only, not all of them. The data show 250,000 to 300,000 clones, 90% to 95% seen once. This receptor was obtained from an adult who received the AZD1222 COVID-19 vaccine. Specimen: peripheral blood, collected 28 days after the second AZD1222 dose. The chain recombines TRBV18 with TRBJ1-3; possible D gene TRBD1, 5 bases. The CDR3 bases are TGTGCCAGCTCACCACGGCAGGCGGGGACCTCTGGAAACACCATATATTTT. Residues: CASSPRQAGTSGNTIYF.